The entry that follows covers one T cell receptor beta chain sequence. Method: immunoSEQ multiplex PCR; TCRdb's copy keeps in-frame clones and lacks some. Of hundreds of thousands of clones in the sample, roughly 98% were seen once. Naive CD8 cells were CD45RO-negative, positively selected for CCR7, excluding terminally differentiated effector memory CD45RA+ cells. This specimen comes from a study of shared clonotypes between healthy human individuals. The V end was cut by 8 bases, the J end by 1 base, with 9 bases between. CDR1 is SEHNR, CDR2 FQNEAQ, per germline (reference sequence). The CDR3 is 12 amino acids.

This clonotype was sampled from a man aged 25 to 40 in good health. The sequenced material came from naive CD8+ T cells sorted from blood. The chain recombines TRBV7-9 with TRBJ2-7; D is tentatively TRBD1 or TRBD2 (5 bases each). CDR3 protein: CASEGSSYEQYF. The CDR3 bases are TGTGCCAGCGAGGGGAGTTCCTACGAGCAGTACTTC.